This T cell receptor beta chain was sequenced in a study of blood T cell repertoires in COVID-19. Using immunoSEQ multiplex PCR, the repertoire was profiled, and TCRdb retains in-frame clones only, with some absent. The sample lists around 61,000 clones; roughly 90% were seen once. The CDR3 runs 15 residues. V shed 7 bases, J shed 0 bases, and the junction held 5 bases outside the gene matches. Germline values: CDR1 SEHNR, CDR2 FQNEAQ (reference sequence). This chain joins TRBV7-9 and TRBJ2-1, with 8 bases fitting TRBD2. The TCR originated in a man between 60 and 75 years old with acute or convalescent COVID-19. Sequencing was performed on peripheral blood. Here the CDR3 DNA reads TGTGCCAGCATCGCCGGGACTAGCTCCTACAATGAGCAGTTCTTC. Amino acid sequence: CASIAGTSSYNEQFF.